This passage covers 20 T cell receptor beta chains from one sample sequenced in a study of long-term antiretroviral therapy in people with HIV. Sequencing used immunoSEQ v3.0 at survey level. Sequencing was performed with immunoSEQ multiplex PCR; in TCRdb, only in-frame clones are kept and a portion is missing. The sample lists 20,000 to 25,000 clones, about 89% seen once, with around 3% in the top ten. The sample consisted of unsorted PBMCs, taken 2.5 to 2.7 years after starting antiretroviral therapy. These receptors came from a woman in her fifties or sixties with HIV.

This chain connects TRBV18 to TRBJ1-5, with D perhaps TRBD1 (5 bases). V was cut by 6 bases and J by 4 bases, with 13 bases left in between. Germline CDR1 is KGHSH and CDR2 is LQKENI. CDR3 length: 14 amino acids. The CDR3 loop reads CASSLREGNQPQHF. The CDR3, as DNA: TGTGCCAGCTCTTTGAGGGAGGGGAATCAGCCCCAGCATTTT.

This chain links TRBV27 with TRBJ1-1; D is perhaps TRBD1 (6 bases). This CDR3 has 13 amino acids. Germline CDR1 MNHEY, CDR2 SMNVEV (reference sequence). The V and J ends lost 5 bases and 7 bases respectively, with 14 bases between them. The CDR3 here is CASSRLGGYEAFF. The CDR3 coding sequence is TGTGCCAGCAGTCGTCTAGGGGGTTATGAAGCTTTCTTT.

The chain employs TRBV29-1 and TRBJ2-1; TRBD1 matches 12 bases. The germline V gene encodes CDR1 SQVTM and CDR2 ANQGSEA. Trimming at V came to 4 bases and at J to 6 bases, leaving 4 bases not matched to a gene. This CDR3 contains 14 residues. This chain's CDR3 is CSVVGQGAFNEQFF. In DNA form, the CDR3 reads TGCAGCGTTGTGGGACAGGGGGCGTTCAATGAGCAGTTCTTC.

The V gene is TRBV5-1, the J gene TRBJ1-1, with no clear D. Trimming cost V 4 bases and J 1 base, with 11 bases left between them. Per the germline V gene, CDR1 is SGHRS and CDR2 is YFSETQ. This CDR3 is 14 amino acids long. CDR3 in amino acids: CASSVGPTNTEAFF. The CDR3 nucleotides are TGCGCCAGCAGCGTTGGACCGACGAACACTGAAGCTTTCTTT.

The CDR3 sequence: CATSRDQGAEAFF. In DNA, the CDR3 is TGTGCCACCAGCAGAGACCAGGGGGCTGAAGCTTTCTTT. This rearrangement joins TRBV15 to TRBJ1-1, with 7 bases that match TRBD1. The CDR3 consists of 13 residues. The germline V gene has CDR1 LNHNV and CDR2 YYDKDF (reference sequence). Trimming at V came to 0 bases and at J to 6 bases, leaving 1 base not matched to a gene. Using reference TRBV15 and TRBJ1-1 for the parts outside the CDR3, the full variable domain is DAMVIQNPRYQVTQFGKPVTLSCSQTLNHNVMYWYQQKSSQAPKLLFHYYDKDFNNEADTPDNFQSRRPNTSFCFLDIRSPGLGDTAMYLCATSRDQGAEAFFGQGTRLTVV.

This chain connects TRBV5-1 to TRBJ2-7, with D tentatively TRBD2 (6 bases). Trimming cost V 3 bases and J 6 bases, with 13 bases left between them. This CDR3 is 13 amino acids long. Germline V gene lookup returns CDR1 SGHRS and CDR2 YFSETQ. The CDR3 loop is CASSSPGGGEQYF. In nucleotides, the CDR3 is TGCGCCAGCAGCTCCCCTGGGGGAGGCGAGCAGTACTTC.

This chain connects TRBV5-4 to TRBJ1-2; no clear D gene. CDR1 and CDR2 (germline): SGHNT, YYREEE (reference sequence). V was shortened by 0 bases and J by 2 bases, with 2 bases between the two germline ends. This CDR3 region has 12 residues. DNA for the CDR3: TGTGCCAGCAGCTTGGACAACTATGGCTACACCTTC. Translating gives CASSLDNYGYTF.

V and J are TRBV5-1 and TRBJ2-7, with no clear D. V lost 2 bases and J 4 bases, leaving 10 bases between the germline ends. This CDR3 has 13 amino acids. Per germline, CDR1 SGHRS and CDR2 YFSETQ. The CDR3 coding sequence is TGCGCCAGCAGCTTTGGCCTAGGTTACGAGCAGTACTTC. Its translation: CASSFGLGYEQYF.

This chain connects TRBV6-6 to TRBJ1-5, with D perhaps matching TRBD1 (5 bases). This CDR3 is 14 amino acids long. Germline CDR1 and CDR2: MNHNY and SVGAGI (reference sequence). V was pared by 2 bases and J by 3 bases, with 8 bases between. The CDR3 sequence: CASSYDSLNQPQHF. CDR3 nucleotide sequence: TGTGCCAGCAGTTACGACAGCCTCAATCAGCCCCAGCATTTT.

This clone was seen just once. The chain couples TRBV6-5 to TRBJ2-7; D gene ambiguous. Deletions cut 3 bases from V and 5 bases from J, with 11 bases between. The CDR3 totals 13 residues. From germline, CDR1 is MNHEY and CDR2 SVGAGI. The CDR3 is CASSYNEFDEQYF. The CDR3 coding sequence is TGTGCCAGCAGTTATAACGAGTTCGACGAGCAGTACTTC.

The chain couples TRBV5-4 to TRBJ2-7; D is unclear. Germline V CDR1 and CDR2: SGHNT, YYREEE (reference sequence). The CDR3 sequence is 12 residues long. V lost 3 bases and J lost 1, with 5 bases in between. CDR3 amino acids: CASSSGSYEQYF. DNA for the CDR3: TGTGCCAGCAGCTCCGGGTCCTACGAGCAGTACTTC.

The chain links TRBV10-3 to TRBJ2-3; 7 bases fit TRBD1. CDR1 is ENHRY and CDR2 is SYGVKD in the germline V gene. J gave up 2 bases and V 6 bases, and 11 bases lay outside the gene matches. The CDR3 sequence is 16 residues long. CDR3 loop: CAISPGQSIVTDTQYF. Written as DNA, the CDR3 is TGTGCCATCAGCCCGGGACAGAGTATAGTCACAGATACGCAGTATTTT.

This clone was recorded a few times. CDR3 coding DNA: TGTGCCAGTAGCGAGGGGGACAGCCCGAGCTCCTACGAGCAGTACTTC. Its protein is CASSEGDSPSSYEQYF. The rearrangement joins TRBV19 to TRBJ2-7; 7 bases line up with TRBD1. CDR1 and CDR2 (germline): LNHDA, SQIVND (reference sequence). CDR3 length: 16 amino acids. The V gene end was trimmed by 6 bases and the J gene end by 0 bases; junction bases not matched to a gene: 11.

This rearrangement joins TRBV12-5 to TRBJ2-5; either TRBD1 or TRBD2 may fit D (6 bases each). The V gene's germline CDR1 is LGHNT and CDR2 FRNRAP. This CDR3 is 12 amino acids long. V was cut by 8 bases and J by 5 bases, with 12 bases left in between. The CDR3 region is CASTGAEETQYF. The CDR3 bases are TGTGCTAGTACGGGGGCCGAGGAGACCCAGTACTTC.

This clone was detected once. This chain joins TRBV6-5 and TRBJ2-7; D might be TRBD2 (7 bases). Germline lookup yields CDR1 MNHEY and CDR2 SVGAGI. The CDR3 length is 15 residues. V lost 6 bases to trimming and J lost 4 bases, with 19 bases between them. This chain's CDR3 is CASRGRGAGEYEQYF. CDR3 in DNA: TGTGCCAGCAGGGGTCGGGGGGCGGGAGAATACGAGCAGTACTTC.

The J gene is TRBJ2-4, the V gene TRBV29-1; D is tentatively TRBD1 or TRBD2 (5 bases each). The CDR3 spans 16 residues. In germline, CDR1 is SQVTM, CDR2 ANQGSEA. Trimming shortened V by 6 bases and J by 0 bases, and 18 bases separated the two germline ends. The CDR3 spells CSVRGGAELAKNIQYF. The CDR3 DNA reads TGCAGCGTCCGGGGCGGAGCGGAGCTAGCCAAAAACATTCAGTACTTC.

The gene calls are TRBV11-3 and TRBJ2-1, with D possibly TRBD2 on 6 matching bases. With 5 bases removed from V and 5 bases from J, the gap between germline ends came to 13 bases. CDR3 size: 14 residues. Germline loops: CDR1 SGHNT, CDR2 YENEEA. CDR3: CASSLTGAHNEQFF. DNA for the CDR3: TGTGCCAGCAGCCTGACGGGAGCCCACAATGAGCAGTTCTTC.

V and J are TRBV18 and TRBJ2-3, with D hard to call. CDR1 KGHSH and CDR2 LQKENI come from the germline V gene. The CDR3 is 14 residues long. V was pared by 5 bases and J by 0 bases, with 9 bases between. CDR3 DNA: TGTGCCAGCTCAGCCCTCCGGAGCACAGATACGCAGTATTTT. It encodes CASSALRSTDTQYF.

V gene TRBV5-4 combines with J gene TRBJ2-3, with TRBD2 matching over 8 bases. The CDR3 is made up of 15 amino acids. Germline assignment: CDR1 SGHNT and CDR2 YYREEE (reference sequence). With 4 bases clipped from V and 4 bases from J, the junction kept 8 bases outside the gene matches. The CDR3 protein is CASSRGGRVPDTQYF. CDR3 sequence (DNA): TGTGCCAGCAGCCGGGGGGGGCGTGTGCCAGATACGCAGTATTTT.

The rearrangement joins TRBV6-5 to TRBJ2-1, with 7 bases matching TRBD1. CDR3 length: 14 amino acids. Per the germline V gene, CDR1 is MNHEY and CDR2 is SVGAGI. V trimming: 6 bases; J trimming: 3 bases; junction bases outside the gene matches: 5. The CDR3 spells CASRDDRDYNEQFF. The CDR3 DNA reads TGTGCCAGCAGAGACGACAGGGACTACAATGAGCAGTTCTTC.